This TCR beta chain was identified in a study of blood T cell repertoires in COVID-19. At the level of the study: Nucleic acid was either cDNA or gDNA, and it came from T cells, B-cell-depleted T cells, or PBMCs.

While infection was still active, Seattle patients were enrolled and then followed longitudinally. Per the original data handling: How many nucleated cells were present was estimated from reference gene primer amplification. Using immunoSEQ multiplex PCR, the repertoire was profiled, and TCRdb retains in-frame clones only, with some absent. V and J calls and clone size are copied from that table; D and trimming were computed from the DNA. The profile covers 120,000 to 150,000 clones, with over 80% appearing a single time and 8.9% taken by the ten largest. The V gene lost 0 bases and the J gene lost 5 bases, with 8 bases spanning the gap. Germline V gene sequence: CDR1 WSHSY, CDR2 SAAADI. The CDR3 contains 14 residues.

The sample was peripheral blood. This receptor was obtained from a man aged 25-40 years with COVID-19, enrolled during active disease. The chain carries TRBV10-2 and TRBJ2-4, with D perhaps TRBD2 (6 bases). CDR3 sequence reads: CASSESGGQNIQYF. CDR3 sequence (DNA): TGCGCCAGCAGTGAGTCGGGAGGCCAAAACATTCAGTACTTC.